Presented here are 20 T cell receptor beta chains from one specimen sequenced in a study of brain T cells in children with intractable seizures. The protocol was immunoSEQ multiplex PCR, while the TCRdb copy is restricted to in-frame clones and leaves out a portion. The table has about 40,000 clones, 80% to 95% seen once. Here the sequenced sample was peripheral blood, taken at surgery. The receptors were sampled from a girl aged 2 to 10 with tuberous sclerosis and intractable seizures.

The chain combines TRBV5-4 with TRBJ2-4; D is ambiguous. Germline lookup yields CDR1 SGHNT and CDR2 YYREEE (reference sequence). The CDR3 totals 12 residues. V gave up 0 bases and J gave up 15 bases, with 13 bases separating them. The CDR3 DNA follows: TGTGCCAGCAGCTTGGGCGACGAGGAACGGTACTTC. Protein: CASSLGDEERYF. The full variable domain, in which reference TRBV5-4 and TRBJ2-4 provide the parts outside the CDR3, is ETGVTQSPTHLIKTRGQQVTLRCSSQSGHNTVSWYQQALGQGPQFIFQYYREEENGRGNFPPRFSGLQFPNYSSELNVNALELDDSALYLCASSLGDEERYFGAGTRLSVL.

J is TRBJ1-2 and V is TRBV7-9; possibly TRBD1 for D (5 bases). The ends were cut back, 5 bases at V and 3 bases at J, with 16 bases in the middle. This CDR3 is built from 15 residues. Looked up from germline, CDR1 is SEHNR and CDR2 is FQNEAQ (reference sequence). CDR3 loop: CASSPSNGADYGYTF. The CDR3 region has the DNA TGTGCCAGCAGCCCCTCAAACGGGGCTGACTATGGCTACACCTTC. Variable domain in full (rest from reference TRBV7-9 and TRBJ1-2): DTGVSQNPRHKITKRGQNVTFRCDPISEHNRLYWYRQTLGQGPEFLTYFQNEAQLEKSRLLSDRFSAERPKGSFSTLEIQRTEQGDSAMYLCASSPSNGADYGYTFGSGTRLTVV.

The chain couples TRBV6-5 to TRBJ1-1; no clear D. The germline V gene has CDR1 MNHEY and CDR2 SVGAGI. V dropped 5 bases and J dropped 4 bases, with 17 bases sitting between them. This CDR3 has 15 residues. CDR3 nucleotides: TGTGCCAGCAGTCCGGGGTGGGAAGCTCGCACTGAAGCTTTCTTT. Its translation: CASSPGWEARTEAFF.

V usage is TRBV5-1 and J usage is TRBJ2-3; the match to TRBD2 covers 12 bases. V lost 1 base and J lost 3; bases outside the gene matches: 9. The germline gives CDR1 SGHRS, CDR2 YFSETQ. The CDR3 extends over 18 amino acids. The CDR3 nucleotides are TGCGCCAGCAGCTTGAGGTCTAGCGGGGGGGCCTGGACAGATACGCAGTATTTT. Translated: CASSLRSSGGAWTDTQYF.

The rearrangement links TRBV5-1 to TRBJ2-1; possibly TRBD2 for D (5 bases). V was cut by 0 bases and J by 3 bases, with 10 bases left in between. The germline V gene encodes CDR1 SGHRS and CDR2 YFSETQ. The CDR3 consists of 15 residues. The CDR3 DNA reads as TGCGCCAGCAGCTTGGAAAGCGGAGTCTACAATGAGCAGTTCTTC. This gives the protein CASSLESGVYNEQFF. Together with reference TRBV5-1 and TRBJ2-1, the CDR3 gives the full variable domain: KAGVTQTPRYLIKTRGQQVTLSCSPISGHRSVSWYQQTPGQGLQFLFEYFSETQRNKGNFPGRFSGRQFSNSRSEMNVSTLELGDSALYLCASSLESGVYNEQFFGPGTRLTVL.

J is TRBJ2-3 and V is TRBV18; no firm D call. Germline V gives CDR1 KGHSH, CDR2 LQKENI. Trimming removed 0 bases at V and 2 bases at J, with 12 bases between. CDR3 size: 16 residues. The CDR3 loop is CASSPPSATTTDTQYF. As DNA, the CDR3 is TGTGCCAGCTCACCACCGTCCGCCACTACCACAGATACGCAGTATTTT.

The chain is built from TRBV12-5 and TRBJ1-2; TRBD1 matches at 9 bases. With 0 bases clipped from V and 4 bases from J, the junction kept 12 bases outside the gene matches. CDR3 length equals 18 residues. Per germline, CDR1 LGHNT and CDR2 FRNRAP. For the CDR3, the DNA is TGTGCTAGTGGTTTGGTCGTTGGCGGACAGGGGATTCTCTATGGCTACACCTTC. It encodes CASGLVVGGQGILYGYTF.

This chain connects TRBV2 to TRBJ2-3; 10 bases match TRBD2. Trimming took 5 bases from V and 2 from J; bases not matched to a gene: 16. The CDR3 covers 19 residues. Per the germline V gene, CDR1 is SNHLY and CDR2 is FYNNEI. The CDR3 loop is CASSPQGAASGGSTDTQYF. The CDR3 DNA sequence: TGTGCCAGCAGTCCACAGGGTGCGGCTAGCGGGGGATCCACAGATACGCAGTATTTT.

With respect to this clone: In the same sample, other DNA sequences code for this CDR3. The chain carries TRBV3-1 (or the pseudogene TRBV3-2) and TRBJ1-2; D gene ambiguous. CDR1 is LGHDT and CDR2 is YNNKEL in the germline V gene (reference sequence). Trimming stripped 0 bases from V and 5 bases from J, with 4 bases between. The CDR3 loop spans 12 amino acids. CDR3 DNA sequence: TGTGCCAGCAGCCAAGAGGGTTATGGCTACACCTTC. Translating it yields CASSQEGYGYTF.

This clone showed up just once. This chain links TRBV15 with TRBJ2-5, with TRBD2 matching over 8 bases. There are 13 residues in the CDR3. The ends lost 3 bases at V and 6 bases at J; junction bases unmatched: 3. The germline V gene encodes CDR1 LNHNV and CDR2 YYDKDF (reference sequence). The CDR3 DNA is TGTGCCACCAGCAGGGGACTAGGAAAGACCCAGTACTTC. Translated: CATSRGLGKTQYF.

The genes are TRBV6-1 and TRBJ1-5, with D hard to call. The ends were cut back, 2 bases at V and 1 base at J, with 9 bases in the middle. Germline CDR1 MNHNS, CDR2 SASEGT. This CDR3 comprises 15 residues. The CDR3 spells CASSEPSSSNQPQHF. The CDR3 DNA follows: TGTGCCAGCAGTGAACCGTCGTCCAGCAATCAGCCCCAGCATTTT.

The chain carries TRBV7-9 and TRBJ2-6; D is unclear. The CDR3 runs 18 residues. The V gene's germline CDR1 is SEHNR and CDR2 FQNEAQ (reference sequence). V was trimmed by 3 bases and J by 0 bases, leaving 15 bases between them. In nucleotides, the CDR3 is TGTGCCAGCAGCTTGTTCGACGACACCCTCTCTGGGGCCAACGTCCTGACTTTC. It translates to CASSLFDDTLSGANVLTF.

This clone was found a few times. The gene calls are TRBV28 and TRBJ1-1; no reliable D call. The V gene lost 5 bases and the J gene lost 1 base, with 17 bases spanning the gap. This CDR3 region has 16 residues. In germline, CDR1 is MDHEN, CDR2 SYDVKM. The CDR3 bases are TGTGCCAGCAGTATAGGCGGAGGAGGCCGGAACACTGAAGCTTTCTTT. It codes for CASSIGGGGRNTEAFF.

The chain has TRBV2 and TRBJ1-5, with 8 bases matching TRBD1. CDR1 and CDR2 from the germline V gene are SNHLY and FYNNEI. The CDR3 has 13 amino acids. Trimming took 8 bases from V and 6 from J; bases not matched to a gene: 6. The CDR3 DNA is TGTGCCAGCGACTGGACAGGGATTCAGCCCCAGCATTTT. The encoded protein is CASDWTGIQPQHF. The variable domain in full, completed from reference TRBV2 and TRBJ1-5, reads EPEVTQTPSHQVTQMGQEVILRCVPISNHLYFYWYRQILGQKVEFLVSFYNNEISEKSEIFDDQFSVERPDGSNFTLKIRSTKLEDSAMYFCASDWTGIQPQHFGDGTRLSIL.

This clone was observed a single time. V gene TRBV5-6 combines with J gene TRBJ1-4, with 11 bases lining up with TRBD1. The CDR3 length is 15 residues. CDR1 and CDR2 from the germline V gene are SGHDT and YYEEEE. The V segment lost 4 bases and the J segment 6 bases; nucleotides outside the gene matches: 5. The CDR3 DNA reads TGTGCCAGCAGCCCACCGGGACAGGGGGATGAAAAACTGTTTTTT. This encodes CASSPPGQGDEKLFF.

The V and J genes are TRBV7-2 and TRBJ2-2; 9 bases agree with TRBD2. V dropped 1 base and J dropped 5; count of bases not matched to a gene: 11. CDR3 length: 18 amino acids. The germline gives CDR1 SGHTA, CDR2 FQGNSA. The CDR3 nucleotides read TGTGCCAGCAGCTTAGTCAGGCTAGCGGGGTTCTCAACCGGGGAGCTGTTTTTT. Its translation is CASSLVRLAGFSTGELFF.

This chain uses TRBV5-1 with TRBJ2-3; 9 nucleotides match TRBD2. This CDR3 is built from 17 residues. Germline lookup yields CDR1 SGHRS and CDR2 YFSETQ. V gave up 0 bases and J gave up 4 bases; unmatched junction bases: 9. The CDR3 sequence: CASSLESLAGFADTQYF. CDR3 DNA: TGCGCCAGCAGCTTGGAGTCGCTAGCGGGGTTCGCAGATACGCAGTATTTT.

V and J are TRBV27 and TRBJ1-1; TRBD1 matches at 8 bases. The CDR3 consists of 15 residues. V lost 5 bases and J lost 1; bases outside the gene matches: 6. The germline V gene has CDR1 MNHEY and CDR2 SMNVEV (reference sequence). The CDR3 region is CASSPRTGRNTEAFF. DNA of the CDR3: TGTGCCAGCAGTCCTCGGACAGGGAGGAACACTGAAGCTTTCTTT.

The chain links TRBV10-2 to TRBJ2-7; possible D gene TRBD1, 7 bases. Germline V gene data show CDR1 as WSHSY and CDR2 as SAAADI. Trimming removed 1 base at V and 6 bases at J, with 13 bases between. The CDR3 is 14 residues long. The CDR3 region is CASSEWAQGGEQYF. The CDR3 DNA follows: TGCGCCAGCAGTGAGTGGGCGCAGGGGGGCGAGCAGTACTTC.

This chain links TRBV18 with TRBJ1-5; the match to TRBD1 covers 9 bases. Trimming took 1 base from V and 7 from J; bases not matched to a gene: 2. The CDR3 totals 14 residues. Germline V gene lookup returns CDR1 KGHSH and CDR2 LQKENI. The CDR3 sequence: CASSPRTGEQPQHF. The CDR3 coding sequence is TGTGCCAGCTCACCACGGACAGGGGAACAGCCCCAGCATTTT.